These T cell receptor beta chains were read from a single sample in a study of identical twins. TCRdb reprocessed the 5' RACE reads via MiXCR and lists one record per CDR3 protein. This repertoire shows roughly 350,000 distinct CDR3 sequences, more than 9% found once; its top ten account for approximately 7.5%. These data were likewise used in another study, on yellow fever vaccine responses in identical twins.

The sample taken for sequencing was CD8+ T cells sorted from blood. Receptors were obtained from a woman aged 18-29 years in good health. Each CDR3 is given with its conserved first and last residue. Each record gives: clone size, V gene, J gene, D gene, CDR3 DNA, CDR3 protein. D genes are given only for firm matches. Only some rows state a clone size, as once, few, many or a class for expanded clones.

clone_size: many; v_call: TRBV12-3/TRBV12-4; j_call: TRBJ2-1; d_call: TRBD2; cdr3_nt: TGTGCCAGCAGTCCTAAGTCCCCTATAGGGCGGGAGCCGGTGTTCTTC; cdr3_aa: CASSPKSPIGREPVFF
clone_size: few; v_call: TRBV27; j_call: TRBJ2-1; d_call: .; cdr3_nt: TGTGCCAGCAGTTCGGGTAGCAATGAGCAGTTCTTC; cdr3_aa: CASSSGSNEQFF
clone_size: many; v_call: TRBV5-1; j_call: TRBJ1-3; d_call: .; cdr3_nt: TGCGCCAGCAGCTTGGGACAGAGCTCTGGAAACACCATATATTTT; cdr3_aa: CASSLGQSSGNTIYF
clone_size: many; v_call: TRBV7-9; j_call: TRBJ2-7; d_call: TRBD1; cdr3_nt: TGTGCCAGCAGCCTTCCAGGGGGATTTTCCCGGGGCTACGAGCAGTACTTC; cdr3_aa: CASSLPGGFSRGYEQYF
clone_size: .; v_call: TRBV20-1; j_call: TRBJ2-5; d_call: .; cdr3_nt: TGCAGTGCAGCCAGCGGAGAGGACCAAGAGACCCAGTACTTC; cdr3_aa: CSAASGEDQETQYF
clone_size: few; v_call: TRBV6-5; j_call: TRBJ2-1; d_call: .; cdr3_nt: TGTGCCAGCAGTTACAGTCCGGACGTCAATGAGCAGTTCTTC; cdr3_aa: CASSYSPDVNEQFF
clone_size: .; v_call: TRBV20-1; j_call: TRBJ1-6; d_call: .; cdr3_nt: TGCAGTGCTACCCGGCCAGGGAGAGATTCACCCCTCCACTTT; cdr3_aa: CSATRPGRDSPLHF
clone_size: many; v_call: TRBV7-3; j_call: TRBJ1-2; d_call: .; cdr3_nt: TGTGCCAGCAGCTTGCAGGGGACCTATGGCTACACCTTC; cdr3_aa: CASSLQGTYGYTF
clone_size: few; v_call: TRBV2; j_call: TRBJ2-1; d_call: TRBD1; cdr3_nt: TGTGCCAGCAGCGACGGACAGGACTCCTACAATGAGCAGTTCTTC; cdr3_aa: CASSDGQDSYNEQFF
clone_size: .; v_call: TRBV3-1; j_call: TRBJ2-3; d_call: TRBD2; cdr3_nt: TGTGCCAGCAGCCAAGACCACGACCTACTAGCGGGGGAATCTACAGATACGCAGTATTTT; cdr3_aa: CASSQDHDLLAGESTDTQYF
clone_size: .; v_call: TRBV28; j_call: TRBJ1-1; d_call: TRBD1; cdr3_nt: TGTGCCAGCAGTTCCGAACAGGGGGAAAACACTGAAGCTTTCTTT; cdr3_aa: CASSSEQGENTEAFF
clone_size: .; v_call: TRBV4-1; j_call: TRBJ2-7; d_call: .; cdr3_nt: TGCGCCAGCAGCCAAGATCGAGGGGGGGCCGAGCACTACGAGCAGTACTTC; cdr3_aa: CASSQDRGGAEHYEQYF
clone_size: .; v_call: TRBV11-2; j_call: TRBJ1-1; d_call: .; cdr3_nt: TGTGCCAGCAGCTTGGGCGGCAGGTTAAGCACTGAAGCTTTCTTT; cdr3_aa: CASSLGGRLSTEAFF
clone_size: many; v_call: TRBV2; j_call: TRBJ2-3; d_call: TRBD2; cdr3_nt: TGTGCCAGCAGTGACCGACTAGCGGGAGTGGGCACAGATACGCAGTATTTT; cdr3_aa: CASSDRLAGVGTDTQYF
clone_size: once; v_call: TRBV2; j_call: TRBJ2-2; d_call: TRBD2; cdr3_nt: TGTGCCTGCAGGACTAGCGGGGTTGATCTCGCGAACACCGGGGAGCTGTTTTTT; cdr3_aa: CACRTSGVDLANTGELFF
clone_size: few; v_call: TRBV5-8; j_call: TRBJ1-2; d_call: TRBD1; cdr3_nt: TGTGCCAGCAGCACAGGACAGGGGAACTATGGCTACACCTTC; cdr3_aa: CASSTGQGNYGYTF
clone_size: .; v_call: TRBV7-9; j_call: TRBJ2-1; d_call: .; cdr3_nt: TGTGCCAGCAGCTTAGGTCTGGGCCCCCCTGAGCAGTTCTTC; cdr3_aa: CASSLGLGPPEQFF
clone_size: .; v_call: TRBV5-6; j_call: TRBJ2-4; d_call: .; cdr3_nt: TGTGCCAGCAGCTTGTTGGGTGAAGGGAACATTCAGTACTTC; cdr3_aa: CASSLLGEGNIQYF
clone_size: .; v_call: TRBV12-5; j_call: TRBJ2-7; d_call: TRBD2; cdr3_nt: TGTGCTAGTGGTTTGGTATCCAGCGGGAGTTACGAGCAGTACTTC; cdr3_aa: CASGLVSSGSYEQYF
clone_size: .; v_call: TRBV4-1; j_call: TRBJ2-3; d_call: .; cdr3_nt: TGCGCCAGCAGCCCGGCCGTCTCAGATACGCAGTATTTT; cdr3_aa: CASSPAVSDTQYF
clone_size: many; v_call: TRBV20-1; j_call: TRBJ1-5; d_call: TRBD1; cdr3_nt: TGCAGTGCCAGAAGGACAGGGGAACAAGGCAATCAGCCCCAGCATTTT; cdr3_aa: CSARRTGEQGNQPQHF
clone_size: .; v_call: TRBV5-6; j_call: TRBJ2-2; d_call: .; cdr3_nt: TGTGCCAGCAGCATGGGGTCCGGGGAGCTGTTTTTT; cdr3_aa: CASSMGSGELFF
clone_size: few; v_call: TRBV4-1; j_call: TRBJ1-1; d_call: TRBD1; cdr3_nt: TGCGCCAGCAGCACCGGACAGGGGTGGACTGAAGCTTTCTTT; cdr3_aa: CASSTGQGWTEAFF
clone_size: many; v_call: TRBV11-3; j_call: TRBJ1-6; d_call: .; cdr3_nt: TGTGCCAGCAGCCTAGGAACAGGTGGCTCACCCCTCCACTTT; cdr3_aa: CASSLGTGGSPLHF
clone_size: few; v_call: TRBV12-3/TRBV12-4; j_call: TRBJ2-1; d_call: TRBD2; cdr3_nt: TGTGCCAGCAGTTTAACGGTAGCGGGCGAAAACAATGAGCAGTTCTTC; cdr3_aa: CASSLTVAGENNEQFF
clone_size: .; v_call: TRBV9; j_call: TRBJ1-4; d_call: .; cdr3_nt: TGTGCCAGCAGCGTAGTTCGGCAGGATCTTCCTAATGAAAAACTGTTTTTT; cdr3_aa: CASSVVRQDLPNEKLFF
clone_size: many; v_call: TRBV7-3; j_call: TRBJ1-5; d_call: .; cdr3_nt: TGTGCCAGCAGCTTAGCGGGGGGTCAGCCCCAGCATTTT; cdr3_aa: CASSLAGGQPQHF
clone_size: .; v_call: TRBV28; j_call: TRBJ1-1; d_call: .; cdr3_nt: TGTGCCAGCATCCCCGGATGGGACGGACCGGGGGACACTGAAGCTTTCTTT; cdr3_aa: CASIPGWDGPGDTEAFF
clone_size: .; v_call: TRBV7-9; j_call: TRBJ2-7; d_call: TRBD2; cdr3_nt: TGTGCCAGCAGCCGCGGGAGTTCCGAGCAGTACTTC; cdr3_aa: CASSRGSSEQYF
clone_size: few; v_call: TRBV7-6; j_call: TRBJ2-7; d_call: TRBD1; cdr3_nt: TGTGCCAGCAGCGAGGGGACAGGGGTCTACGAGCAGTACTTC; cdr3_aa: CASSEGTGVYEQYF
clone_size: many; v_call: TRBV7-8; j_call: TRBJ2-7; d_call: .; cdr3_nt: TGTGCCAGCAGCCCCCGACTAGATGGTGATGAGCAGTACTTC; cdr3_aa: CASSPRLDGDEQYF
clone_size: few; v_call: TRBV11-2; j_call: TRBJ2-4; d_call: .; cdr3_nt: TGTGCCAGCAGCTTAGAGGTAGACATTCAGAACATTCAGTACTTC; cdr3_aa: CASSLEVDIQNIQYF
clone_size: once; v_call: TRBV7-9; j_call: TRBJ2-3; d_call: TRBD1; cdr3_nt: TGTGCCAGCAGCAATAAACAGGGGGACTCTAGCACAGATACGCAGTATTTT; cdr3_aa: CASSNKQGDSSTDTQYF
clone_size: many; v_call: TRBV7-9; j_call: TRBJ2-2; d_call: .; cdr3_nt: TGTGCCAGCAGACCCTCGGAGGGCACCGGGGAGCTGTTTTTT; cdr3_aa: CASRPSEGTGELFF
clone_size: .; v_call: TRBV2; j_call: TRBJ2-2; d_call: TRBD1; cdr3_nt: TGTGCCAGCAAGCAGACAGGGTGGGCCGGGGAGCTGTCTTTT; cdr3_aa: CASKQTGWAGELSF
clone_size: many; v_call: TRBV3-1; j_call: TRBJ1-1; d_call: TRBD1; cdr3_nt: TGTGCCAGCAGCCAAGATAGGACAGGGGGGGACACTGAAGCTTTCTTT; cdr3_aa: CASSQDRTGGDTEAFF
clone_size: .; v_call: TRBV6-4; j_call: TRBJ2-5; d_call: TRBD1; cdr3_nt: TGTGCCAGCAGAGCCGACCGGGACAGGGAATTCGAGACCCAGTACTTC; cdr3_aa: CASRADRDREFETQYF